The present entry profiles one TCR beta chain with its context. This clone was recorded a few times. The antigen it binds to is not known. No per-base quality is available; no much larger clone lies one base away. The CDR3 has 11 amino acids, counting the end cysteine and phenylalanine. This entry keeps only the CDR3 DNA: 33 bases, framed from base 1. Cut back by 6 bases and 7 bases, the V and J ends lie 7 bases apart. Collaborating institutions collected whole blood in K2EDTA tubes following their own protocols. For TCRbeta analysis, collaborators shipped samples in one of three forms: frozen whole blood, isolated PBMCs, or DNA extracted from either of those sample types. This specimen comes from a study of blood T cell repertoires in COVID-19 (dated by TCRdb to the early 2020s). With respect to the entire study: Samples covering the acute and convalescent phases of COVID-19 were provided by collaborators in the United States, Italy and Spain. Subjects who had been exposed to COVID-19, were actively infected with it, or had recovered from it provided the deeply sampled blood TCRbeta repertoires that made up the dataset. Samples came from the ongoing ImmuneRACE study (first 160 participants) plus 1,254 subjects from 6 global collaborators. Where available, HLA class I and class II types were taken from metadata supplied by the sample provider and were not determined by assay-based typing. The prospective study material was composed of cDNA or gDNA derived from T cells, B-cell-depleted T cells, or PBMCs. A freely available public database, intended as a resource for researchers studying the immune response to SARS-CoV-2, is where the repertoires were released. A de-identified subject ID, COVID-19 status, age in years and sex were almost always included in the sample metadata.

TCRbeta CDR3 regions were amplified from genomic DNA using the immunoSEQ Assay, a bias-controlled multiplex PCR. Per the source publication's procedure: The number of nucleated cells in each sample was estimated by amplification of reference gene primers within the assay. To quantify the absolute abundance of each unique TCRbeta CDR3 rearrangement, sequence reads were collapsed and filtered. For each sample, productive Simpson clonality was calculated as the square root of Simpson's diversity index over productive rearrangements. In its TCRdb copy, this immuneACCESS table keeps in-frame sequences only and misses some clones. Where compared with another copy, unresolved V genes explain less than half of these, and the others have no known cause. That table is the source of V, J and clone size, and D and trimming were worked out from the DNA. The sample table shows hundreds of thousands of clones, and about 89% are seen once. The ten largest clones take up about 4.3% of the sample.

The paper as a whole reports these results and caveats: The amount of clinical and demographic metadata varied by source and participant and was provided uncurated.

The sequencing sample was made of peripheral blood. In this chain, TRBV5-3 is recombined with TRBJ1-4; the D gene cannot be resolved reliably. TRBV5-3 is recorded as an ORF, its role being uncertain. The clonotype was recovered from a woman aged 25 to 39 with acute or convalescent COVID-19. The sequenced DNA is TGTGCCAGAACGGGAGGTGAAAAACTGTTTTTT. Its amino acids are CARTGGEKLFF.